Included here is one T cell receptor (beta chain) sequence, with context. This entry is derived from a study of blood T cell repertoires in COVID-19. This CDR3 comprises 12 residues. Germline V lookup: CDR1 SGHTS, CDR2 YDEGEE. The ends were cut back, 2 bases at V and 2 bases at J, with 2 bases in the middle. The table came from immunoSEQ multiplex PCR; TCRdb's copy has only in-frame clones and leaves some out. The repertoire holds more than 100,000 clones, with approximately 87% as singletons. Input material: peripheral blood. The clonotype was recovered from a woman aged 55-75 years with acute or convalescent COVID-19. The chain joins TRBV5-8 to TRBJ1-5; D call uncertain. CDR3 region: CASSFGNQPQHF. In nucleotides, the CDR3 is TGTGCCAGCAGCTTCGGCAATCAGCCCCAGCATTTT.